The 6 T cell receptor beta chains in this list originate from one sample, sequenced in a study of blood T cell repertoires in COVID-19. This table comes from immunoSEQ multiplex PCR, and its TCRdb copy is limited to in-frame clones, with some not included. The sample includes 150,000 to 200,000 clones, 90% of them seen just once. Sequenced sample: peripheral blood. The receptor source for this set is a man between 60 and 75 years old with active or convalescent COVID-19.

This clone was detected once. The CDR3 reads CASSLAGTGYGYTF. CDR3 in DNA: TGTGCCAGCAGTTTAGCGGGGACCGGCTATGGCTACACCTTC. The V and J genes are TRBV27 and TRBJ1-2, with D tentatively TRBD1 (5 bases). The CDR3 extends over 14 amino acids. With 2 bases removed from V and 4 bases from J, the gap between germline ends came to 11 bases. The germline V gene has CDR1 MNHEY and CDR2 SMNVEV (reference sequence).

The gene calls are TRBV27 and TRBJ2-7, with D tentatively TRBD1 (5 bases). CDR1 and CDR2 (germline): MNHEY, SMNVEV (reference sequence). CDR3 length: 16 amino acids. V gave up 3 bases and J gave up 0 bases, with 15 bases separating them. The CDR3 DNA reads TGTGCCAGCAGTTTTTTGGACACACTATACTCCTACGAGCAGTACTTC. Its protein is CASSFLDTLYSYEQYF.

The chain carries TRBV7-2 and TRBJ2-1, with 8 bases aligning to TRBD2. Germline lookup yields CDR1 SGHTA and CDR2 FQGNSA. Trimming took 4 bases from V and 4 from J; bases not matched to a gene: 6. There are 15 residues in the CDR3. The CDR3 DNA follows: TGTGCCAGCAGCTCCCAAGCGGGGGAGTACAATGAGCAGTTCTTC. This gives the protein CASSSQAGEYNEQFF.

CDR3 amino acids: CASSLGGDNEQFF. CDR3 sequence (DNA): TGTGCCAGCAGCCTTGGAGGTGACAATGAGCAGTTCTTC. The chain combines TRBV5-4 with TRBJ2-1, with D possibly matching TRBD2 (5 bases). This CDR3 contains 13 residues. V was shortened by 4 bases and J by 5 bases, with 10 bases between the two germline ends. Germline CDR1 is SGHNT and CDR2 is YYREEE (reference sequence).

The chain recombines TRBV18 with TRBJ1-1; D unresolved. Trimming pared 6 bases from V and 1 base from J, leaving 9 bases between. The CDR3 length is 13 residues. The germline V gene encodes CDR1 KGHSH and CDR2 LQKENI. CDR3 sequence reads: CASSFKQNTEAFF. For the CDR3, the DNA is TGTGCCAGCTCTTTCAAACAGAACACTGAAGCTTTCTTT.

The rearrangement links TRBV28 to TRBJ1-2; 8 nucleotides align to TRBD1. V was pared by 5 bases and J by 8 bases, with 13 bases of the junction left unmatched. Per the germline V gene, CDR1 is MDHEN and CDR2 is SYDVKM. The CDR3 extends over 15 amino acids. CDR3 bases: TGTGCCAGCAGTCTTCAAACGACAGGGGTGGGAGGCTACACCTTC. It codes for CASSLQTTGVGGYTF.